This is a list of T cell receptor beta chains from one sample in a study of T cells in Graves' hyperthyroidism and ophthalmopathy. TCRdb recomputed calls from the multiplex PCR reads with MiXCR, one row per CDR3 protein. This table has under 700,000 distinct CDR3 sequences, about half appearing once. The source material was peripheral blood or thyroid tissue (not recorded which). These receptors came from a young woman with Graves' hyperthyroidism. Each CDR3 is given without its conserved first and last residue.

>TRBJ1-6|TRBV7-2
ASTLLTGGRGPPLH
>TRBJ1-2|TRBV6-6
ASSYWTGFRYGYT
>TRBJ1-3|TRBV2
ASGTASGNTIY
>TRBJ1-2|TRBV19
ASSIDPAYGYT
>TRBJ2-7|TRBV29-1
SVEDPRAYEQY
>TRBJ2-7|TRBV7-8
ASSQGSSGYEQY
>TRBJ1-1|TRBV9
ASSVAGAQGTEAF
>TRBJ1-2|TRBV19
ASRNRDRGFGYT
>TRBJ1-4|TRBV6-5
ASSWDRGAEKLF
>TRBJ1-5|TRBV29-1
SVSGRDQPQH
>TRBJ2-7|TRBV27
ASSWSSEGYEQY
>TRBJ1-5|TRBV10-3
ARDGGINQPQH
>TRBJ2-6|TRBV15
ATSRDRSAIRGEGANVLT
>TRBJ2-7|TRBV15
ATSRVGLAGGYEQY
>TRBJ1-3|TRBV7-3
ASSVDSTSGNTIY
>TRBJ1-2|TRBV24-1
ATSLGGTSNGYT
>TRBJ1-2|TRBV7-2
ASSLGTGMGKT
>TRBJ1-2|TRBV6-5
ASSYSDGSYGYT
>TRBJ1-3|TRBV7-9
ASSPRTAGNTIY
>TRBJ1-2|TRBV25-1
ASSARDRESYGYT
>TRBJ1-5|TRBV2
ASSGARQPQH
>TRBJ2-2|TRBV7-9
ASSGIAGGYTGELF
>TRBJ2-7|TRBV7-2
ASSPGGGYEQY
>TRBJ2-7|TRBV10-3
ASRRLAGLSYEQY
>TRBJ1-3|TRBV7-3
ASSLQPGQGTIY
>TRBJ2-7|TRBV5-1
ASSGTFSQGHNEQY
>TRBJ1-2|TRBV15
ATSRAGAGYT
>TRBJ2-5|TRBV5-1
ASSLEGHPC
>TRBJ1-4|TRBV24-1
ATSAGGYNEKLF
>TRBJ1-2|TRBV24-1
ASSYPGTGSGYT
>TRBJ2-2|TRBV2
ASSRGTSSYTGELF
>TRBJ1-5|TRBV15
ATVGDTNQPQH
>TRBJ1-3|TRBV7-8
ASSLQGYRNTIY
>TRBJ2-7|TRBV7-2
ASSQALAISYEQY
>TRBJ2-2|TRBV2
ASSVGTRITRELF
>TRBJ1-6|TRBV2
ASSETRGAGPSPLH
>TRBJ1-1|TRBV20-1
SAWKKGMNTEAF
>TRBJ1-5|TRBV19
ASWTGFGPQH
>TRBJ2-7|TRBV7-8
ASSPQRDAYEQY
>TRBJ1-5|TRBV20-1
SASEWGNQPQH
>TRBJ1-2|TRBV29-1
SVEGRDYYGYT
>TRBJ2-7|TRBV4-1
ASSQEMRGEAGQY
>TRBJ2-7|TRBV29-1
SVEDQGTGHYEQY
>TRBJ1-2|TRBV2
ASSERDT
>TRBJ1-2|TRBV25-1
ASSLSWTGDGYT
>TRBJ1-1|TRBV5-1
ASSLSMNTEAF
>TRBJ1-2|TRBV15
ATSNNRSQGTGQLDGYT
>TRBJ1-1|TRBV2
ASRGGQGF
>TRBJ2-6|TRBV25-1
ASSAVDVSGANVLT
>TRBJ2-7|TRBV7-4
ASSPSGTGELY
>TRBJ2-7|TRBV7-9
ASNPDLYEQY